This record concerns one T cell receptor beta chain sequence. TCR beta sequencing covered blood CD8+ and CD4+ T cells. The data stem from a study of CD8 T cells in Susac syndrome. The authors reverse transcribed roughly 0.5 to 1 ug RNA with random hexamers. TCRdb ran MiXCR on the immunoSEQ multiplex PCR reads and lists one entry per CDR3 protein. This sample has about 180,000 distinct CDR3 sequences, with approximately 94% found just once. This clonotype was sampled from a human donor with multiple sclerosis. The sample was CD4+ T cells from PBMCs.

CDR3 in DNA: TGTGCCAGCAGTTACAAAGCCGGGACGAACACCGGGGAGCTGTTTTTT. Translation gives CASSYKAGTNTGELFF. The chain is built from TRBV27 and TRBJ2-2; TRBD2 is a possible D gene (5 bases). V lost 4 bases, J lost 0 bases, and 12 bases lay in between. The CDR3 is 16 amino acids. The germline V gene encodes CDR1 MNHEY and CDR2 SMNVEV (reference sequence).